Sequencing of this T cell receptor (beta chain) was carried out in a study of shared clonotypes between healthy human individuals. Across the study: Contributing individuals were a couple of females and a few males aged 18 to 49.

Study-level points and caveats: The sole specimen, blood, was sampled, and tissue repertoires likely differ.

About this clone: Its specificity is not known.

This CDR3 comprises 13 residues. Germline-derived CDR1 and CDR2 are MNHEY and SMNVEV (reference sequence). The V end lost 4 bases, the J end lost 6 bases, and 10 bases lay between the germline ends. Assay used: immunoSEQ multiplex PCR; TCRdb lists only in-frame clones, some missing. This sample has fewer than 1 million clones, with about 97% found just once. CD45RO-negative CD8 cells positively selected for CCR7 made up the naive population, which excluded terminally differentiated effector memory CD45RA+ cells. Material: naive CD8+ T cells sorted from blood. This sequence was found in a young man in good health. The chain uses TRBV27 and TRBJ1-5; D remains unclear. The CDR3 region is CASSYDAVQPQHF. CDR3 sequence (DNA): TGTGCCAGCAGTTATGACGCGGTTCAGCCCCAGCATTTT.